This T cell receptor beta chain was obtained from a study of shared clonotypes between healthy human individuals. On the study more broadly: Researchers drew samples from a couple of women and a few men aged 18 to 49.

V was shortened by 6 bases and J by 3 bases, with 12 bases between the two germline ends. Germline CDR1 is MNHEY and CDR2 is SVGAGI. CDR3 size: 13 residues. Researchers divided each subset's genomic DNA evenly across several immunoSEQ plates. Clones were read by immunoSEQ multiplex PCR, and TCRdb kept only the in-frame ones, dropping some. The sample carries 730,000 or so clones, about two thirds recorded once. This receptor was identified in a woman aged 25 to 39 in good health. The sequencing sample was made of memory CD4+ T cells sorted from blood. Subset meaning: CD45RA-negative fraction. The genes are TRBV6-5 and TRBJ2-7; D unclear. Written as DNA, the CDR3 is TGTGCCAGCAGATCCCTCGCTAACTACGAGCAGTACTTC. Residues: CASRSLANYEQYF.